The rows below give T cell receptor beta chains drawn from one sample of a study of T-cell reconstitution after alpha-beta-depleted transplantation in children. TCRdb passed the PCR reads through MiXCR, listing each CDR3 protein once. This table has roughly 500,000 distinct CDR3 sequences, 10% to 13% appearing once. The starting material was PBMCs, obtained before TCRalphabeta/CD19-depleted stem cell transplant. The receptors originated from a child aged 2 to 9 with inherited bone marrow failure, due to receive a stem cell transplant. CDR3s include the opening cysteine and the closing phenylalanine or tryptophan. Fields, in order: J gene, clone size, V gene, CDR3 protein. Clone sizes are given selectively: once, few, many, or a class where the clone is expanded.

>TRBJ2-7|many|TRBV4-3
CASSQDRGTSSYEQYF
>TRBJ2-1|many|TRBV30
CAWSGELGNLAYNEQFF
>TRBJ2-5|many|TRBV21-1
CARDQETQYF
>TRBJ2-2|many|TRBV12-3/TRBV12-4
CASSATWSGELFF
>TRBJ2-6|many|TRBV18
CASSPGQGSSGANVLTF
>TRBJ2-1|many|TRBV9
CASSERGGGAGYNEQFF
>TRBJ2-7|few|TRBV13
CASSGPSGGTYEQYF
>TRBJ2-3|few|TRBV7-9
CASSLLGRRGTDTQYF
>TRBJ2-2|.|TRBV12-3/TRBV12-4
CASSLRTTGRTGELFF
>TRBJ2-3|few|TRBV7-9
CASSRGWNTDTQYF
>TRBJ1-5|many|TRBV27
CASRGLDRSNQPQHF
>TRBJ2-7|many|TRBV4-3
CASSPTRQGGEQYF
>TRBJ1-6|few|TRBV7-2
CASTRSQGRDYSPLHF
>TRBJ2-2|many|TRBV11-2
CASSPTGTTQHGELFF
>TRBJ2-2|many|TRBV4-2
CASSQRGQGNTGELFF
>TRBJ2-5|many|TRBV5-5
CASSLNRGGETQYF
>TRBJ1-1|few|TRBV5-1
CASSLVVGMGEAFF
>TRBJ2-7|many|TRBV13
CASSLQPGRFYEQYF
>TRBJ1-5|few|TRBV20-1
CSARDRLGGAHQPQHF
>TRBJ2-5|.|TRBV11-2
CASSPRDLGAQYF
>TRBJ1-2|many|TRBV28
CASSLVHGGLGSYGYTF
>TRBJ2-7|few|TRBV11-2
CASSSRHNRVEQYF
>TRBJ2-3|many|TRBV12-3/TRBV12-4
CASSRQGTSTDTQYF
>TRBJ1-2|.|TRBV6-5
CASSYSIAGFFGYTF
>TRBJ2-3|many|TRBV7-9
CASSDGLTDTQYF
>TRBJ2-3|.|TRBV10-2
CASSVSEKVTDTQYF
>TRBJ2-3|many|TRBV10-3
CAISESRASGSSDTQYF
>TRBJ2-1|many|TRBV5-1
CASSLRRDEQFF
>TRBJ2-5|many|TRBV7-9
CASSDRGETQYF